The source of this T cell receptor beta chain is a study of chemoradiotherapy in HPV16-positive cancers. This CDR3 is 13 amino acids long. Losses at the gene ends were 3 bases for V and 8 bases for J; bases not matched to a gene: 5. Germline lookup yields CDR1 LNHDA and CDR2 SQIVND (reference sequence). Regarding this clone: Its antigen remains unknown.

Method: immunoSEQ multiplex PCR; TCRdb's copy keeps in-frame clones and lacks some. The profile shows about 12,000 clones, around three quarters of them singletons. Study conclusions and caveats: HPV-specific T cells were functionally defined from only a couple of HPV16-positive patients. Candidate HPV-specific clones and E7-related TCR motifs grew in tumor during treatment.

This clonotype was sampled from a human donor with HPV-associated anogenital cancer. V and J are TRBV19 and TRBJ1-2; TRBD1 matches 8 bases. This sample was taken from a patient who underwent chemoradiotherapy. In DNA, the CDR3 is TGTGCCAGTAGTATTAGACAGGGGAACGGCTACACCTTC. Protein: CASSIRQGNGYTF.